This TCR beta chain came from a study of OX40 agonist ivuxolimab in advanced cancers. About the study: Participants averaged approximately 60 years of age (range 23 to 79) and were 82.7% male. Three dose-escalation patients had partial responses: one with hepatocellular carcinoma and two with cutaneous melanoma.

Clones were sequenced by immunoSEQ multiplex PCR, and TCRdb holds only the in-frame ones, with some missing. The profile shows some 80,000 clones, almost 85% of them singletons. Per germline, CDR1 SGHTA and CDR2 FQGNSA. The CDR3 spans 13 residues. J was trimmed by 5 bases and V by 4 bases; bases with no gene match: 5. Study-level findings and limits: There was clonal expansion of CD4+ and CD8+ blood T cells by week 6 at 0.1 to 3.0 mg/kg. Expansion of clones was among the lowest in partial responders at 0.1-3.0 mg/kg.

About this clone itself: Its antigen remains unidentified.

The rearrangement uses TRBV7-2 and TRBJ2-7; 7 positions match TRBD1. The sample here was CD4+ or CD8+ T cells sorted from blood, taken in a trial of the OX40 agonist ivuxolimab. This sequence originates from an adult with an advanced solid tumor such as melanoma, head and neck, liver or kidney cancer. Here the CDR3 reads CASSSRQGHEQYF. In nucleotides, the CDR3 is TGTGCCAGCAGCTCCCGACAGGGCCACGAGCAGTACTTC.